This paragraph covers one T cell receptor beta chain sequence. Its target is not known. The CDR3 spans 13 residues. Germline V lookup: CDR1 MNHEY, CDR2 SVGAGI. V lost 6 bases to trimming and J lost 4 bases; unmatched junction nucleotides: 0. This sample is part of a study of graft-versus-host responses after intestinal transplantation. The wider study: Multivisceral, liver-intestinal, or isolated intestinal transplants were received by the recipients. Following induction with anti-thymocyte globulin, all recipients were given tacrolimus and steroids for approximately three years.

Study-level findings and limits: Allografts of patients with graft-donor T cell macrochimerism showed high graft-versus-host to host-versus-graft clone ratios. Among recipient marrow samples, GvH clones were found; some appeared first in ileum or blood.

Some clones are missing from TCRdb's copy, which holds only in-frame ones; the method was immunoSEQ multiplex PCR. The sample records about 25,000 clones, approximately 78% being singletons. This receptor was identified in a human donor who was the organ donor for an intestinal transplant. Specimen: unstimulated CD8+ T cells sorted from spleen or lymph node cells, collected before transplant. The gene calls are TRBV6-5 and TRBJ2-3, with 11 bases that match TRBD1. The CDR3 DNA sequence: TGTGCCAGCAGGGACAGGGGGCCAGATACGCAGTATTTT. Encoded protein: CASRDRGPDTQYF.